The entry below gives a single TCR beta chain sequence along with its context. What it binds is not known. It was cDNA, reverse transcribed from extracted RNA, that served as the sequencing template. Sequencing was performed with immunoSEQ multiplex PCR; in TCRdb, only in-frame clones are kept and a portion is missing. Of some 170,000 clones listed, about 67% are singletons. Alopecia areata patients provided lesional scalp punch biopsies and peripheral blood. J lost 0 bases, V lost 2 bases, and 4 bases had no gene match. CDR3 length: 15 residues. Germline V CDR1 and CDR2: SGHKS, YYEKEE (reference sequence). This sample was included in a study of CD8+ T cells in alopecia areata. About the research overall: Those patients who were treated received oral tofacitinib, which was given at 5 to 10 mg twice daily for moderate-to-severe alopecia areata. General observations from the study: Compared with normal scalp, lesional scalp had higher clonality and more expanded CD8+ clones.

The clonotype originates from a human donor with alopecia areata. This specimen was CD8+ T cells sorted from blood, taken at week 0. This chain links TRBV5-5 with TRBJ1-1, with 7 bases identical to TRBD1. The CDR3 is CASSFRGTVNTEAFF. CDR3 nucleotide sequence: TGTGCCAGCAGCTTCAGGGGGACCGTGAACACTGAAGCTTTCTTT.